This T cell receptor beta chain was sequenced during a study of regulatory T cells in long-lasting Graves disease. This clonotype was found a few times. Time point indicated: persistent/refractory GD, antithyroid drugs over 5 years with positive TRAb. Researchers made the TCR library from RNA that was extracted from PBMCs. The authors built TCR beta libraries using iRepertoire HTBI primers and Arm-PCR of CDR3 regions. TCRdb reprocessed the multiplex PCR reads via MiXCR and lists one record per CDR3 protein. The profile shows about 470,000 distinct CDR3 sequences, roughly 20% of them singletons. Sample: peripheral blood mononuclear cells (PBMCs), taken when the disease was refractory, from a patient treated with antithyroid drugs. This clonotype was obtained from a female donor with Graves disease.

CDR3 in DNA: TGTGCCCTCGAGAGTGGAGAGAATCAGCCCCAGCATTTT. Translating it yields CALESGENQPQHF. The rearrangement links TRBV30 to TRBJ1-5; D is unresolved. With 8 bases removed from V and 4 bases from J, the gap between germline ends came to 15 bases. The germline CDR1 and CDR2 sequences are GTSNPN and SVGIG (reference sequence). This CDR3 has 13 amino acids. Filled out from reference TRBV30 and TRBJ1-5, the complete variable domain reads SQTIHQWPATLVQPVGSPLSLECTVEGTSNPNLYWYRQAAGRGLQLLFYSVGIGQISSEVPQNLSASRPQDRQFILSSKKLLLSDSGFYLCALESGENQPQHFGDGTRLSIL.